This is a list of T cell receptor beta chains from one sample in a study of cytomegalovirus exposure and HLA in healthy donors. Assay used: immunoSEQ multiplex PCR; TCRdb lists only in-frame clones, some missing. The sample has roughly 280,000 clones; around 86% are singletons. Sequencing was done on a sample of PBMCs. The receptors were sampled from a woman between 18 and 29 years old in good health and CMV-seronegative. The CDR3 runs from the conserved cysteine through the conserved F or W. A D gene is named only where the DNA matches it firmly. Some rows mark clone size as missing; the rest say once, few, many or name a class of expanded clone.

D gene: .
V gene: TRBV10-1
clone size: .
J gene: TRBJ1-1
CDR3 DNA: TGCGCCAGCAGTGAAACAGGCCTCATGAACACTGAAGCTTTCTTT
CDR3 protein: CASSETGLMNTEAFF

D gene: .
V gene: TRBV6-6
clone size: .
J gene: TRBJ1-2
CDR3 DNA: TGTGCCAGCACCCGGAGGGATGGCTACACCTTC
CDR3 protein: CASTRRDGYTF

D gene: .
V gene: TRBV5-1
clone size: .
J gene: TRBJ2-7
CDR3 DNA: TGCGCCAGCAGCTTGGAGACGGGAACGGGGTACGAGCAGTACTTC
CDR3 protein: CASSLETGTGYEQYF

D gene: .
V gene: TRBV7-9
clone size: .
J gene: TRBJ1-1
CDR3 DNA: TGTGCCAGCAGCCGCAGTGCAGAGAACACTGAAGCTTTCTTT
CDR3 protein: CASSRSAENTEAFF

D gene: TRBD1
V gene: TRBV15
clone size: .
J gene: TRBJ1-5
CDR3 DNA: TGTGCCACCAGCAGAGCAGGGACAGGGGGCTTCAATCAGCCCCAGCATTTT
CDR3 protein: CATSRAGTGGFNQPQHF

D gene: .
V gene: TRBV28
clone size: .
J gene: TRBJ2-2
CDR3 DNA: TGTGCCAGCAGTCCGCAGGGATCCGGGGAGCTGTTTTTT
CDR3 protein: CASSPQGSGELFF

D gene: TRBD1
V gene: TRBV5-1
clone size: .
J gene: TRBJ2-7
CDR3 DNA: TGCGCCAGCAGCCCCGGGACAGCTTCCTACGAGCAGTACTTC
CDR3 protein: CASSPGTASYEQYF

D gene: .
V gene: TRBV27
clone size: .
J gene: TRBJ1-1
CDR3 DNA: TGTGCCAGCATCGTCTCCGGGACACTCAACACTGAAGCTTTCTTT
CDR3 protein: CASIVSGTLNTEAFF

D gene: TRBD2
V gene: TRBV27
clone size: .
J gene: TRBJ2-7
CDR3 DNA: TGTGCCAGCAGTTCACTCTTAGCGGGTACTCACGAGCAGTACTTC
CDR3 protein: CASSSLLAGTHEQYF

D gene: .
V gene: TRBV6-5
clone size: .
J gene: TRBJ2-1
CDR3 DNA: TGTGCCAGCAGCCAAAACTACTACTCCTACAATGAGCAGTTCTTC
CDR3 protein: CASSQNYYSYNEQFF

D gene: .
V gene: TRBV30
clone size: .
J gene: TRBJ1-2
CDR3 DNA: TGTGCCTGGGCATCAGGGAACTATGGCTACACCTTC
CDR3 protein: CAWASGNYGYTF

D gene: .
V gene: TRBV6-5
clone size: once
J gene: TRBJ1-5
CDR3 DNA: TGTGCCAGCAGTGCCTCGGCAGGCAGCAATCAGCCCCAGCATTTT
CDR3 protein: CASSASAGSNQPQHF

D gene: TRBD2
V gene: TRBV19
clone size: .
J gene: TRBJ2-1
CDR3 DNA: TGTGCCAGTAGTATCGCTAGCGGCTCCTACAATGAGCAGTTCTTC
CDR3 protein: CASSIASGSYNEQFF

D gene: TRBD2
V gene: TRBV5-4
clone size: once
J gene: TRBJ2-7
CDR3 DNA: TGTGCCAGCAGATCGTTAGCGGGAGGAAGCTACGAGCAGTACTTC
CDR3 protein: CASRSLAGGSYEQYF

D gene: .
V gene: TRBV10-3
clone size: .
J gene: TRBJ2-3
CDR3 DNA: TGTGCCATCAGTGACAGGGCTGGAGGCACAGATACGCAGTATTTT
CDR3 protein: CAISDRAGGTDTQYF

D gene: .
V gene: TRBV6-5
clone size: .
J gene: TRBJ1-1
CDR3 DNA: TGTGCCAGCAGTTTGTCACCAGGGCTCACTGAAGCTTTCTTT
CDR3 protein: CASSLSPGLTEAFF

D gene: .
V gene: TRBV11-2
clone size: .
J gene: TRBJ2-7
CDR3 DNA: TGTGCCAGCAGCGACCGACTGGACAGCTACGAGCAGTACTTC
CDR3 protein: CASSDRLDSYEQYF

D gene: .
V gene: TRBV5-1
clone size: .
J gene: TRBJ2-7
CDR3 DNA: TGCGCCAGCAGCTTTGGGATAGCGGGCACAGGGTCCTACGAGCAGTACTTC
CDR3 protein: CASSFGIAGTGSYEQYF

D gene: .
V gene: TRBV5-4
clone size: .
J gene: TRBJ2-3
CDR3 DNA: TGTGCCAGCAGCTCGGTGGCGATAGCATTCGGCGGCACAGATACGCAGTATTTT
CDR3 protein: CASSSVAIAFGGTDTQYF

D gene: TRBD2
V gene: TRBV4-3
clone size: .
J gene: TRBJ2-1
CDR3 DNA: TGCGCCAGCAGCCATCGGCGGGGGTCCTACAATGAGCAGTTCTTC
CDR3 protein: CASSHRRGSYNEQFF

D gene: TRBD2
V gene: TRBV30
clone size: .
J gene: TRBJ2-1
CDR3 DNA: TGTGCCTGGACACCCCCTTTGGCGGGAGGCCCCTACAATGAGCAGTTCTTC
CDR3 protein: CAWTPPLAGGPYNEQFF

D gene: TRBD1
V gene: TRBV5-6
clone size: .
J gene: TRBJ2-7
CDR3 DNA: TGTGCCAGCAGCCGACTTGGGACAGAGAGCTCCTACGAGCAGTACTTC
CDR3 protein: CASSRLGTESSYEQYF

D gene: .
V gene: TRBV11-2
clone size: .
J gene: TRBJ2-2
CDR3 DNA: TGTGCCAGCAGCTTGCAGGGTTACACCGGGGAGCTGTTTTTT
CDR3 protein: CASSLQGYTGELFF

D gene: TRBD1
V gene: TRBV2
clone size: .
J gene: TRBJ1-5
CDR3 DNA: TGTGCCAGCAGTGTACAGGGGAAGAGCAATCAGCCCCAGCATTTT
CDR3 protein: CASSVQGKSNQPQHF

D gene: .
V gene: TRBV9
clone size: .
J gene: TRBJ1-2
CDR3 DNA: TGTGCCAGCAGCGTAGGCGAGAGCTATGGCTACACCTTC
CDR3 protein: CASSVGESYGYTF

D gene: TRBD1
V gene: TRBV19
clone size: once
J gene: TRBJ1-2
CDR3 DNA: TGTGCCAGCTCCCTCTTACAGGGGCCTGGCTACACCTTC
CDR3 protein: CASSLLQGPGYTF

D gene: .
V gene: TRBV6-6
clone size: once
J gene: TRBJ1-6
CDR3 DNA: TGTGCCAGCAGCTCACAGGGCTCCTATAATTCACCCCTCCACTTT
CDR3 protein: CASSSQGSYNSPLHF

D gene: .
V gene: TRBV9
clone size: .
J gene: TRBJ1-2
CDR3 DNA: TGTGCCAGCAGCGTAGTTTTGGACACCTATGGCTACACCTTC
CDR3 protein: CASSVVLDTYGYTF

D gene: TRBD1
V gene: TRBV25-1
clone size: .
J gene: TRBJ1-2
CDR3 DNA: TGTGCCAGCAGTGAATCCTTGACAGGGGGCTTTGGCTACACCTTC
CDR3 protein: CASSESLTGGFGYTF

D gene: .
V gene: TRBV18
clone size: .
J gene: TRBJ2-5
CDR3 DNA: TGTGCCAGCTCACCAAAACGACTCCAAGAGACCCAGTACTTC
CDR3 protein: CASSPKRLQETQYF

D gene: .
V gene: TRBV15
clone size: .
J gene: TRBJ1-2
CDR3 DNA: TGTGCCACCAGCAGAGAGAGGCAGATTAACTATGGCTACACCTTC
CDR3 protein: CATSRERQINYGYTF

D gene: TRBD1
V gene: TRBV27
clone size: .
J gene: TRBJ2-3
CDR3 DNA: TGTGCCAGCAATCGGGACAGCCGCACAGATACGCAGTATTTT
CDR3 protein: CASNRDSRTDTQYF

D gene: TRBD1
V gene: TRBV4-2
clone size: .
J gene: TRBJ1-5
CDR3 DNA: TGTGCCAGCAGCCCGGACAGGGGGGGTCAGCCCCAGCATTTT
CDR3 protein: CASSPDRGGQPQHF

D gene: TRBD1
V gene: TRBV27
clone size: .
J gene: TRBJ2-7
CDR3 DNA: TGTGCCAGCAGTTTAGGACAGGGGACTGCATACGAGCAGTACTTC
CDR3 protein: CASSLGQGTAYEQYF

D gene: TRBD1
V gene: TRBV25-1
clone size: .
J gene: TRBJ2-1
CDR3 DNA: TGTGCCAGCAGTAGTGGGACAGGGAAAACCTACAATGAGCAGTTCTTC
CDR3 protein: CASSSGTGKTYNEQFF

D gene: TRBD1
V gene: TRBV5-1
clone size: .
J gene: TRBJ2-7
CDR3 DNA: TGCGCCAGCAGCTATCAGGGGACAGGGAAAGGCGAGCAGTACTTC
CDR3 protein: CASSYQGTGKGEQYF

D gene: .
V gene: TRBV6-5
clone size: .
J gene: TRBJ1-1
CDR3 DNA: TGTGCCAGCAGTTCTTACTCGGAGGACACTGAAGCTTTCTTT
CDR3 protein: CASSSYSEDTEAFF

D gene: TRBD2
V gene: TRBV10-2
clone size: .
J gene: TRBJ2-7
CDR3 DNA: TGCGCCAGCAACCCCGGACTAGCGGGAGGGCCCTACGAGCAGTACTTC
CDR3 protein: CASNPGLAGGPYEQYF

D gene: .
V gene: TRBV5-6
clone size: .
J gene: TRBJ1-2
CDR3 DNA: TGTGCCAGCAGCCGACGGGCGGGGACCGGGGGCTATGGCTACACCTTC
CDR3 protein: CASSRRAGTGGYGYTF

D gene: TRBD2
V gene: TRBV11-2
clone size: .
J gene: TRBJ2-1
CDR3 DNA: TGTGCCAGCAGCGACATTCGGTCTAGCGGGGAGCGTGGTGAGCAGTTCTTC
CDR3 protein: CASSDIRSSGERGEQFF

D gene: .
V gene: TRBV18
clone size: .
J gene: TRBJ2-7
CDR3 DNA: TGTGCCAGCTCACCACCAGGGGGGGACGAGCAGTACTTC
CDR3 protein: CASSPPGGDEQYF

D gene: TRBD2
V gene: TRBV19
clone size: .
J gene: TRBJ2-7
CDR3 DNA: TGTGCCAGTAGTACGAAGAGACGCGGGGGAGGCTCCTACGAGCAGTACTTC
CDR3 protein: CASSTKRRGGGSYEQYF

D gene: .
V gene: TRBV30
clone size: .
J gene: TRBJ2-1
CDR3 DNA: TGTGCCTGGAGTTCGACTAGGGGTATCAATGAGCAGTTCTTC
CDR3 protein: CAWSSTRGINEQFF

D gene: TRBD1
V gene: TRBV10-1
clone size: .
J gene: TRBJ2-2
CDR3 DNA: TGCGCCAGCAGTGAGACAGGGGGAAGCACCGGGGAGCTGTTTTTT
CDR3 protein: CASSETGGSTGELFF

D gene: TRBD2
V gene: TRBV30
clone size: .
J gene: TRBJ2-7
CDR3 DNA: TGTGCCTGGAGTCCGGGAGTAGGCGGGGGGGCCTACGAGCAGTACTTC
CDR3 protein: CAWSPGVGGGAYEQYF

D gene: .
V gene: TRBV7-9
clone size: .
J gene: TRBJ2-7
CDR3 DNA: TGTGCCAGCAGATCGAGCTACGGCGAGCAGTACTTC
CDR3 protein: CASRSSYGEQYF

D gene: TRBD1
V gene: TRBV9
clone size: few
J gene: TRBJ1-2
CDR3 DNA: TGTGCCAGCAGCGCCCGGACAGGGAACTATGGCTACACCTTC
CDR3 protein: CASSARTGNYGYTF